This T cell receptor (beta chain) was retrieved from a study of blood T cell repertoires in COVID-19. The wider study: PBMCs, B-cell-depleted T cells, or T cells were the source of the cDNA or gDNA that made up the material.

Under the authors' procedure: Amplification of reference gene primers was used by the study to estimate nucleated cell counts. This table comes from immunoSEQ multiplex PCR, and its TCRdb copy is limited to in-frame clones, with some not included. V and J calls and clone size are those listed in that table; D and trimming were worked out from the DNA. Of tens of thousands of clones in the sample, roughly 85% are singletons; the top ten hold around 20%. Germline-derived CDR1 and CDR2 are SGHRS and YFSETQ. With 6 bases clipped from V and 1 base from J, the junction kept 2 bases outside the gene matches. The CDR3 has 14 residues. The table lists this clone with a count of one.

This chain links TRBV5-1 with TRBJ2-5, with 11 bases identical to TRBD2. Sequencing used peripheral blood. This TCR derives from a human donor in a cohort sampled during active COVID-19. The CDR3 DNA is TGCGCCAGCACTAGCGGGGGGATCCAAGAGACCCAGTACTTC. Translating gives CASTSGGIQETQYF.